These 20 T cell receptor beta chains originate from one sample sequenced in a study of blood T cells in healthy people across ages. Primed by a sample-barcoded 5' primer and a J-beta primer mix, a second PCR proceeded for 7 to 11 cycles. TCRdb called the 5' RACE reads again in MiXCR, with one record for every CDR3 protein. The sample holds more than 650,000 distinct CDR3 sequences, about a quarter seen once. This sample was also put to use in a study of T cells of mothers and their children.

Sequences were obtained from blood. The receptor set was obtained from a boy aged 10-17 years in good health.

CDR3 sequence (DNA): TGCAGTGCTAGCCTAGCGGGAGTTGCAGATACGCAGTATTTT. This encodes CSASLAGVADTQYF. V is TRBV20-1 and J is TRBJ2-3; 10 bases map to TRBD2. The germline gives CDR1 DFQATT, CDR2 SNEGSKA (reference sequence). The CDR3 contains 14 residues. V trimming: 3 bases; J trimming: 4 bases; junction bases outside the gene matches: 4.

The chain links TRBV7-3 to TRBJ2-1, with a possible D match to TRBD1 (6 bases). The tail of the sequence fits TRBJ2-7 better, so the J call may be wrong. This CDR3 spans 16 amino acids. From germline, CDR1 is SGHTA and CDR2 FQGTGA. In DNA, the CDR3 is TGTGCCAGCAGCCAGCGCCCGGGACAAGGCGGAGGCGAGCAGTACTTC. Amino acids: CASSQRPGQGGGEQYF.

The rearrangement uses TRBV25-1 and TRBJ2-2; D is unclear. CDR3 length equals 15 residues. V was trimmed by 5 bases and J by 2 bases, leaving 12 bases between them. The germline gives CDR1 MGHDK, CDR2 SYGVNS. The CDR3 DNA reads TGTGCCAGCAGTCCCTTTGGGGAAAACACCGGGGAGCTGTTTTTT. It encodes CASSPFGENTGELFF.

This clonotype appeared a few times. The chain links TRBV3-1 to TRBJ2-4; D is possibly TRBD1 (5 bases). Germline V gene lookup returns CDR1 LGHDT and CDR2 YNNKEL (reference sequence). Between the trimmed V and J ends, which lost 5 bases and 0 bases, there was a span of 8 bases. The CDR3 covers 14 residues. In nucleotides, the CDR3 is TGTGCCAGCAGCACCAGGGTAGCCAAAAACATTCAGTACTTC. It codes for CASSTRVAKNIQYF. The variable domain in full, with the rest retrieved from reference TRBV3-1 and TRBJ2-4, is DTAVSQTPKYLVTQMGNDKSIKCEQNLGHDTMYWYKQDSKKFLKIMFSYNNKELIINETVPNRFSPKSPDKAHLNLHINSLELGDSAVYFCASSTRVAKNIQYFGAGTRLSVL.

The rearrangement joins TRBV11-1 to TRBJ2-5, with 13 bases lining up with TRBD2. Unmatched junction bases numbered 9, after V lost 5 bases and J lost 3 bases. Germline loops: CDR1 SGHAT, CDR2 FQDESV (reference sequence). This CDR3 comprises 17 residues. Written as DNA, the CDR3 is TGTGCCAGCAGCCTTGGGACTAGCGGGGATATCGAAGAGACCCAGTACTTC. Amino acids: CASSLGTSGDIEETQYF.

CDR3 protein: CATSGTGYPGANVLTF. The CDR3 bases are TGTGCCACCAGCGGGACAGGGTACCCTGGGGCCAACGTCCTGACTTTC. The V gene is TRBV15, the J gene TRBJ2-6, with TRBD1 identical over 9 bases. After removal of 5 bases from V and 2 bases from J, the junction contained 4 bases not matched to a gene. The CDR3 covers 16 residues. Per germline, CDR1 LNHNV and CDR2 YYDKDF (reference sequence).

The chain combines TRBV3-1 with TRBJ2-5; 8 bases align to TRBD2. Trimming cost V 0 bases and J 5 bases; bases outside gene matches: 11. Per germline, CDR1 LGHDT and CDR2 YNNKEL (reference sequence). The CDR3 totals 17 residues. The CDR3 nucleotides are TGTGCCAGCAGCCAAGATTCGTCGCGGGGGGCGTGGGAGACCCAGTACTTC. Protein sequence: CASSQDSSRGAWETQYF.

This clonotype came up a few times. The CDR3 DNA is TGTGCCAGCAGTTTGAACGACGCCCTCTACGAGCAGTACTTC. Encoded protein: CASSLNDALYEQYF. The chain combines TRBV6-5 with TRBJ2-7, with D hard to call. The CDR3 consists of 14 residues. Germline CDR1 MNHEY, CDR2 SVGAGI. The germline V and J ends were trimmed by 4 bases and 3 bases, with 13 bases remaining between them.

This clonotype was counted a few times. As DNA, the CDR3 is TGTGCCAGCAGTTACTTCCCCACAGCGGACCCCTACGAGCAGTACTTC. Translation gives CASSYFPTADPYEQYF. The chain couples TRBV6-5 to TRBJ2-7; D may be TRBD2 (5 bases). Germline V gene sequence: CDR1 MNHEY, CDR2 SVGAGI. The CDR3 loop spans 16 amino acids. V was clipped by 1 base and J by 2 bases, with 15 bases between them.

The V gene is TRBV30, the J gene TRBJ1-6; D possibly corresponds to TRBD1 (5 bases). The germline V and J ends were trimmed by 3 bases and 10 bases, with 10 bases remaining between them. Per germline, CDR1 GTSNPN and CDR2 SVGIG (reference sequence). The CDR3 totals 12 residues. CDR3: CAWRAGRSPLHF. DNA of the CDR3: TGTGCCTGGAGGGCAGGGCGCTCACCCCTCCACTTT.

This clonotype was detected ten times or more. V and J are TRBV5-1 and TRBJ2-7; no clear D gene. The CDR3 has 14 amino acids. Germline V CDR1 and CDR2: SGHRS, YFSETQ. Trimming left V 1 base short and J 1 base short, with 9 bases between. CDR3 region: CASSLFSESYEQYF. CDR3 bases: TGCGCCAGCAGCTTGTTCAGTGAATCCTACGAGCAGTACTTC.

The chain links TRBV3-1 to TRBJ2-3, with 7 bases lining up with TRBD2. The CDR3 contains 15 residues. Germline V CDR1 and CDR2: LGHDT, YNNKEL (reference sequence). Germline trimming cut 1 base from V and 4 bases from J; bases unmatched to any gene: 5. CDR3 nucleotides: TGTGCCAGCAGCCAAGTTGTAGCGGGTGCAGATACGCAGTATTTT. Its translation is CASSQVVAGADTQYF.

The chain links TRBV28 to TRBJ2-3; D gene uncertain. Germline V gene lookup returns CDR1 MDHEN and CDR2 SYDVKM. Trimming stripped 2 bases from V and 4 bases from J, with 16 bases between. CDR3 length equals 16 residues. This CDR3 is CASSLVDRPAPDTQYF. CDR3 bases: TGTGCCAGCAGTTTAGTTGATCGACCTGCCCCAGATACGCAGTATTTT.

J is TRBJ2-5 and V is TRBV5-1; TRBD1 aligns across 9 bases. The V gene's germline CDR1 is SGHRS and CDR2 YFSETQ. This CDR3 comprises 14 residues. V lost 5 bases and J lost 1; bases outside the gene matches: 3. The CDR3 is CASRMGQGQETQYF. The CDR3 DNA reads TGCGCCAGCAGAATGGGACAGGGCCAAGAGACCCAGTACTTC.

The CDR3 bases are TGTGCCAGCAGCTTAGCCAGGGTCGGACGTGCAACTAATGAAAAACTGTTTTTT. Protein product: CASSLARVGRATNEKLFF. This rearrangement joins TRBV7-9 to TRBJ1-4; D is possibly TRBD1 (5 bases). Trimming shortened V by 0 bases and J by 0 bases, and 14 bases separated the two germline ends. Germline CDR1 is SEHNR and CDR2 is FQNEAQ (reference sequence). CDR3 length equals 18 residues.

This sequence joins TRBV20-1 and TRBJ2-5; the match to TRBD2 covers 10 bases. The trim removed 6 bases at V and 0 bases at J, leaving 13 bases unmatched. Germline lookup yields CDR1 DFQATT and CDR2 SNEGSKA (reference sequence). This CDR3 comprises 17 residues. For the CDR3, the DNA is TGCAGTGCAGGCGGGGCTAGCGGGGGACTAAACCAAGAGACCCAGTACTTC. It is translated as CSAGGASGGLNQETQYF.

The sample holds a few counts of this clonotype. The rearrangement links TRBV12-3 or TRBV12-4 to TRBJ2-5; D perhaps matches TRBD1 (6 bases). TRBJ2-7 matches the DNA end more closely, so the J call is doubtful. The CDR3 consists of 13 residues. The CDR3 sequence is CASRGHPSYEQYF. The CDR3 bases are TGTGCCAGCAGGGGACATCCGAGCTACGAGCAGTACTTC.

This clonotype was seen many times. The CDR3, as DNA: TGCGCCAGCAGTGAGTCATTAGCGGGGACTCACACAGATACGCAGTATTTT. This encodes CASSESLAGTHTDTQYF. V and J are TRBV10-2 and TRBJ2-3; 8 bases are a match to TRBD2. With 0 bases clipped from V and 2 bases from J, the junction kept 7 bases outside the gene matches. The CDR3 sequence is 17 residues long. CDR1 WSHSY and CDR2 SAAADI come from the germline V gene.

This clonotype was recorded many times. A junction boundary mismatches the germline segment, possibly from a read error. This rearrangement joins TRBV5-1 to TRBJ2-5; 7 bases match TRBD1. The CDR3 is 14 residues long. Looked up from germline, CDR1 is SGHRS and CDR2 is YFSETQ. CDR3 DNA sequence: TGTGCCAGCAGTTCCGGACAGGTCCAAGAGACCCAGTACTTC. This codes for CASSSGQVQETQYF.

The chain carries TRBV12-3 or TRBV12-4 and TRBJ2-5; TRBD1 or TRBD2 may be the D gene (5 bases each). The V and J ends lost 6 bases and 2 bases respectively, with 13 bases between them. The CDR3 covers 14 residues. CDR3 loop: CASRGESDQETQYF. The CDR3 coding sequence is TGTGCCAGCAGGGGGGAGAGCGATCAAGAGACCCAGTACTTC.